This TCR beta chain was identified during a study of cytomegalovirus exposure and HLA in healthy donors. Points from the study as a whole: The listing of roughly 160 TCR beta chains classed them as cytomegalovirus-associated. For cytomegalovirus status, the classifier reportedly gave diagnoses with high specificity and sensitivity.

PCR amplification relied on 60 Vbeta primers (plus 13 Jbeta primers). The protocol was immunoSEQ multiplex PCR, while the TCRdb copy is restricted to in-frame clones and leaves out a portion. The table lists around 230,000 clones, just under 80% of them singletons. On this clone itself: What it recognizes is unknown.

The sequencing sample was made of PBMCs. The receptor comes from a boy younger than 18 in good health and CMV-seronegative.

Written as DNA, the CDR3 is TGTGCCATCAGAACCAACAGGGAGGAAGCTTTCTTT. It codes for CAIRTNREEAFF. The chain couples TRBV10-3 to TRBJ1-1; D might be TRBD1 (6 bases). The CDR3 consists of 12 residues. Germline V gene data show CDR1 as ENHRY and CDR2 as SYGVKD. V lost 6 bases to trimming and J lost 8 bases, with 13 bases between them.